This paragraph reports one T cell receptor beta chain. Its cognate antigen is unknown. This sample is part of a study of response to subunit inactivated influenza vaccine. Study conclusions and caveats: Authors suggested that a seasonal influenza vaccination recruits few new T cells each time.

TCRdb processed the RT-PCR reads anew with MiXCR; each CDR3 protein has one entry. Of 500,000 to 600,000 distinct CDR3 sequences listed, less than 8% are singletons. The CDR3 spans 15 residues. CDR1 and CDR2 (germline): SGHTA, FQGNSA. The V end was cut by 2 bases, the J end by 11 bases, with 21 bases between. The chain is built from TRBV7-2 and TRBJ1-1, with D possibly being TRBD1 (6 bases). The sample was PBMCs from blood, taken less than 30 months after vaccination. The sequence was obtained from a man between 50 and 75 years old who received an inactivated influenza vaccine. CDR3 in DNA: TGTGCCAGCAGCTTAATGGCACAGGGCCTAGGGGGGGCTTTCTTT. Translated: CASSLMAQGLGGAFF.